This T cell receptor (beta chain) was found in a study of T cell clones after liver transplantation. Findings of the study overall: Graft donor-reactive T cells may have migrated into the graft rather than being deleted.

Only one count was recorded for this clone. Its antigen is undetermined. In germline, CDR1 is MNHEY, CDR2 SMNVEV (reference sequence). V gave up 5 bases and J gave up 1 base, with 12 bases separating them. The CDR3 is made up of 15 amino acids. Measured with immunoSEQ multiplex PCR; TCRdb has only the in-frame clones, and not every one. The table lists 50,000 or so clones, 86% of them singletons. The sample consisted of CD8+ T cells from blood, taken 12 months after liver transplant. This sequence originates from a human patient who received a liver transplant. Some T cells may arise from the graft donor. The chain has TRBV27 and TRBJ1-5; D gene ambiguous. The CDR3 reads CASSPSPESNQPQHF. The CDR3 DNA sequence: TGTGCCAGCAGTCCTTCCCCCGAGAGCAATCAGCCCCAGCATTTT.